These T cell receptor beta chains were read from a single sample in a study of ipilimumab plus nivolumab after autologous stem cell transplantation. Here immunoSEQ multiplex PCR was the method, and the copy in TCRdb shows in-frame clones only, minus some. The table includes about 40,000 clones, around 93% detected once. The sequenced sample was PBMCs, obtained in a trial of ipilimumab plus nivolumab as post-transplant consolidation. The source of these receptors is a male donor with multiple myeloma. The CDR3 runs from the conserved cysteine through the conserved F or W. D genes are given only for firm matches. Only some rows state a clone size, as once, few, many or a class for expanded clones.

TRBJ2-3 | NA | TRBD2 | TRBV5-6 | CASSLPSGRADTQYF | TGTGCCAGCAGCTTACCTAGCGGGAGGGCAGATACGCAGTATTTT
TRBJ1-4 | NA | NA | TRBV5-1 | CASTRGGGLYDEKLFF | TGCGCCAGCACCAGAGGGGGGGGCTTGTATGATGAAAAACTGTTTTTT
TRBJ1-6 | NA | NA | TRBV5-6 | CASSLYGLKNSPLHF | TGTGCCAGCAGCTTGTATGGATTGAAGAATTCACCCCTCCACTTT
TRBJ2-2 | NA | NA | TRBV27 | CASSLGASTGELFF | TGTGCCAGCAGCCTGGGGGCTAGCACCGGGGAGCTGTTTTTT
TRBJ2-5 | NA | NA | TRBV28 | CASKGVGNQETQYF | TGTGCCAGCAAGGGTGTGGGGAACCAAGAGACCCAGTACTTC
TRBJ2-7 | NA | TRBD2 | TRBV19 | CASSSQGGLSYEQYF | TGTGCCAGTAGTAGCCAGGGAGGGCTCTCCTACGAGCAGTACTTC
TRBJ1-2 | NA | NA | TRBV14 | CASSQVEDWLYGYTF | TGTGCCAGCAGCCAAGTGGAGGATTGGTTGTATGGCTACACCTTC
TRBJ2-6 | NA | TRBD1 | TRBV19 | CASSIGQGAAGANVLTF | TGTGCCAGTAGTATAGGACAGGGAGCAGCTGGGGCCAACGTCCTGACTTTC
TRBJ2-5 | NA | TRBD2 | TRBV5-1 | CASSLLAGVSEETQYF | TGCGCCAGCAGCTTGCTTGCGGGGGTTTCGGAAGAGACCCAGTACTTC
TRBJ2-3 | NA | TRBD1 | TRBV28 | CASSPPTGGYTDTQYF | TGTGCCAGCAGTCCTCCGACAGGGGGCTACACAGATACGCAGTATTTT
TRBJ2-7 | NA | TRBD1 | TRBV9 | CASSSSTGLPYEQYF | TGTGCCAGCAGCAGTTCGACAGGGTTGCCCTACGAGCAGTACTTC
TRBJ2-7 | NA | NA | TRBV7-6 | CASSQGQIYEQYF | TGTGCCAGCAGCCAAGGACAGATCTACGAGCAGTACTTC
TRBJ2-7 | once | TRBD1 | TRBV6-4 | CASSPDRGRDEQYF | TGTGCCAGCAGTCCGGACAGGGGGCGCGACGAGCAGTACTTC
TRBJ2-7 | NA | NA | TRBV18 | CASSPGGSSSYEQYF | TGTGCCAGCTCACCCGGCGGCAGTTCCTCCTACGAGCAGTACTTC
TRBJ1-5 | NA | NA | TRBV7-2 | CASSVGKNQPQHF | TGTGCCAGCAGCGTCGGGAAAAATCAGCCCCAGCATTTT
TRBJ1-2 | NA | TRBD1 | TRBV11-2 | CATKQQGRGYGYTF | TGTGCCACCAAACAACAGGGGAGGGGCTATGGCTACACCTTC
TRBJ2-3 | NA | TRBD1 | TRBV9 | CASSVGQGHTLLGSTDTQYF | TGTGCCAGCAGCGTAGGACAGGGGCATACCCTTTTAGGAAGCACAGATACGCAGTATTTT
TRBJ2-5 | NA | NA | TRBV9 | CASSVGVQQETQYF | TGTGCCAGCAGCGTAGGGGTGCAGCAAGAGACCCAGTACTTC
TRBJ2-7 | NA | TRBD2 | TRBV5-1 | CASSPGLAGESTYEQYF | TGCGCCAGCAGCCCGGGACTAGCGGGGGAATCCACCTACGAGCAGTACTTC
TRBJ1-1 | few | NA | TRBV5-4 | CASSHGPTEAFF | TGTGCCAGCAGTCATGGACCCACTGAAGCTTTCTTT